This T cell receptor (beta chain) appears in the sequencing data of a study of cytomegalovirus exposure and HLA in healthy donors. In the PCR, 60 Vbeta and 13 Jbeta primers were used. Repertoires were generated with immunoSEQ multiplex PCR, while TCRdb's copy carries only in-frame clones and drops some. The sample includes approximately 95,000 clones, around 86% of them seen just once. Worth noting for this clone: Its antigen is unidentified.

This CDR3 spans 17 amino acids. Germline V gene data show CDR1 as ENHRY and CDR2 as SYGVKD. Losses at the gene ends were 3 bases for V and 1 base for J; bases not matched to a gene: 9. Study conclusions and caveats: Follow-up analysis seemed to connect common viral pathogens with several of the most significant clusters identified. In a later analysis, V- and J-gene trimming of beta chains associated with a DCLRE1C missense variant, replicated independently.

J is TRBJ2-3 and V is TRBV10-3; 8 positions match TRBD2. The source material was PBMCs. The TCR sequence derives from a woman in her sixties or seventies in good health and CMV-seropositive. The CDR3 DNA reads TGTGCCATCAGTGAAGGAAATAGCGGGATTCGCACAGATACGCAGTATTTT. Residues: CAISEGNSGIRTDTQYF.